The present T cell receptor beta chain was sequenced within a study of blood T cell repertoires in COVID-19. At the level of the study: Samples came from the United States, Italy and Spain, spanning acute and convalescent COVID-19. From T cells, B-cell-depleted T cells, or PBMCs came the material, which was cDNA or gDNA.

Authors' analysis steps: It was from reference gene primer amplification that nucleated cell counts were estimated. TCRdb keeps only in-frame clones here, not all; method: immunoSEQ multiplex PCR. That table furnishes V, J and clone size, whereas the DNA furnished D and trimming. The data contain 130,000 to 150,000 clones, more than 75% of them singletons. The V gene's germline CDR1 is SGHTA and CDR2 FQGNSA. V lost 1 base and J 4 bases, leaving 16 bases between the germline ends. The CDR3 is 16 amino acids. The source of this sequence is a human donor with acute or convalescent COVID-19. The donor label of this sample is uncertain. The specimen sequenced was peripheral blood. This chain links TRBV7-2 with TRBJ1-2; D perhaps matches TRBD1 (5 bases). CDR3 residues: CASSLGPSAQGYGYTF. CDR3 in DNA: TGTGCCAGCAGCTTAGGACCCAGCGCTCAGGGCTATGGCTACACCTTC.